This is a list of T cell receptor beta chains from one sample in a study of glioma-infiltrating T cells after dendritic cell vaccination. Data came from immunoSEQ multiplex PCR; TCRdb stores just in-frame clones and leaves some out. The table lists approximately 100,000 clones, 75% to 85% of them singletons. The sequenced sample was blood, obtained before dendritic cell vaccination. Receptor source: a human donor with glioblastoma. Each CDR3 is given with its conserved first and last residue. Each record gives: CDR3 DNA, CDR3 protein, clone size, V gene, J gene, D gene. D genes are given only for firm matches. Clone size appears in some rows only: once, few, many, or a class for an expanded clone.

TGCGCCAGCAGTGCCACGACTAGCGGGGAGACCCAGTACTTC	CASSATTSGETQYF	-	TRBV10-1	TRBJ2-5	TRBD2
TGTGCCAGCACCCCGGGGACATCAAGCAATCAGCCCCAGCATTTT	CASTPGTSSNQPQHF	-	TRBV5-8	TRBJ1-5	-
TGTGCCAGCAGTGTGCAGGGCACCTACGAGCAGTACTTC	CASSVQGTYEQYF	-	TRBV6-1	TRBJ2-7	-
TGTGCCAGCTCACCCACCATGGGCAGGGAGACGCGGGGTGGAGCTTTCTTT	CASSPTMGRETRGGAFF	-	TRBV18	TRBJ1-1	-
TGTGCCAGCAGTGGTTTGACAGGGAGGAACACTGAAGCTTTCTTT	CASSGLTGRNTEAFF	-	TRBV6-1	TRBJ1-1	TRBD1
TGCGCCAGCAGCCACGTCGACAGGGACGATGAAAAACTGTTTTTT	CASSHVDRDDEKLFF	-	TRBV4-1	TRBJ1-4	TRBD1
TGTGCCAGCAGCCCGCTGGGGGGGGCCTCTGATGGCTACACCTTC	CASSPLGGASDGYTF	-	TRBV7-2	TRBJ1-2	-
TGTGCCAGCAGGGTTGGACAGTTGGGTGGCGAGCAGTACTTC	CASRVGQLGGEQYF	few	TRBV6-6	TRBJ2-7	-
TGTGCCAGCAGCAATACCGGGACAGGTAGTTCACCCCTCCACTTT	CASSNTGTGSSPLHF	-	TRBV7-9	TRBJ1-6	TRBD1
TGTGCCAGACGGGACAGGGCTCTCTTGGGTGGCTACACCTTC	CARRDRALLGGYTF	few	TRBV2	TRBJ1-2	TRBD1
TGTGCCAGCAGCGTTCTTGGATCGATACAGGGCAATGAGCAGTTCTTC	CASSVLGSIQGNEQFF	-	TRBV9	TRBJ2-1	-
TGTGCCAGCAGTTTAAGAGCGGGACAAACCTACGAGCAGTACTTC	CASSLRAGQTYEQYF	-	TRBV27	TRBJ2-7	-
TGTGCCAGCAGCTTTCTACTAGCGGGGTCCTACAATGAGCAGTTCTTC	CASSFLLAGSYNEQFF	-	TRBV11-2	TRBJ2-1	TRBD2
TGTGCCACCCGTAGCTCTGGAAACACCATATATTTT	CATRSSGNTIYF	-	TRBV6-1	TRBJ1-3	-
TGTGCCAGCAGTCTCTACAGGGAGGGGAACACTGAAGCTTTCTTT	CASSLYREGNTEAFF	-	TRBV6-6	TRBJ1-1	-
TGTGCCAGCAGTTTACCTTCCACAGATACGCAGTATTTT	CASSLPSTDTQYF	-	TRBV27	TRBJ2-3	-
TGTGCCAGTAGTTTCGGGACAGGGGCGGCGCATGGCTACACCTTC	CASSFGTGAAHGYTF	few	TRBV19	TRBJ1-2	TRBD1
TGCGCCAGCAGCAGCGGGTTGTCACCTACCGGGGAGCTGTTTTTT	CASSSGLSPTGELFF	-	TRBV5-1	TRBJ2-2	-
TGCGCCAGCAGTGCGGGGGTGGATCAGCCCCAGCATTTT	CASSAGVDQPQHF	-	TRBV10-1	TRBJ1-5	-
TGCGCCAGCACTCCACTAGCGGGTGGCGTCGGTGAGCAGTTCTTC	CASTPLAGGVGEQFF	-	TRBV5-1	TRBJ2-1	TRBD2
TGTGCCAGTAGTTACCAGACAGATACGCAGTATTTT	CASSYQTDTQYF	-	TRBV19	TRBJ2-3	-
TGTGCCATCAGCGGACTAGCGGGGGCCCAAGAGACCCAGTACTTC	CAISGLAGAQETQYF	once	TRBV10-3	TRBJ2-5	TRBD2
TGTGCCATCAGTGACCCGGACAGGGCGTGGGGAAAACTGTTTTTT	CAISDPDRAWGKLFF	-	TRBV10-3	TRBJ1-4	TRBD1
TGTGCCAGCAGCTTTGACAGCAATAATTCACCCCTCCACTTT	CASSFDSNNSPLHF	-	TRBV7-9	TRBJ1-6	-
TGCGCCAGCAGTCAAAGGGGGGGGCTTCATGGCTACACCTTC	CASSQRGGLHGYTF	-	TRBV23-1	TRBJ1-2	-
TGTGCCAGCAGCCAAGATGACAATTTCCAGGAGACCCAGTACTTC	CASSQDDNFQETQYF	-	TRBV4-2	TRBJ2-5	-
TGCGCCAGCAGCCAAGATTACCGGGACAGTGGGGTAAGAGGTCAGCCCCAGCATTTT	CASSQDYRDSGVRGQPQHF	once	TRBV4-1	TRBJ1-5	TRBD1
TGTGCCAGCAGTGCCAGCGGGAGGACAGATACGCAGTATTTT	CASSASGRTDTQYF	-	TRBV6-1	TRBJ2-3	TRBD2
TGTGCCACAAAGAAGACAGGTTTGGGGAACTATGGCTACACCTTC	CATKKTGLGNYGYTF	-	TRBV19	TRBJ1-2	-
TGTGCCAGCAGTTCGACCCTTCGGACGGGGATTGGGACCCAGTACTTC	CASSSTLRTGIGTQYF	few	TRBV27	TRBJ2-5	-
TGTGCCAGCAGTTCCCTTCCTCGGGGGGATGAGCAGTTCTTC	CASSSLPRGDEQFF	-	TRBV2	TRBJ2-1	TRBD2
TGTGCCAGCAGTGAAGAGTGGGGGGGCACTGAAGCTTTCTTT	CASSEEWGGTEAFF	-	TRBV2	TRBJ1-1	-
TGTGCCAGCAGACTTACCGGGGGACAGGGGCCCTACGAGCAGTACTTC	CASRLTGGQGPYEQYF	-	TRBV27	TRBJ2-7	TRBD1
TGTGCCAGCAGCCTACAGGTGTACAATGAGCAGTTCTTC	CASSLQVYNEQFF	-	TRBV14	TRBJ2-1	-
TGTGCCAGCAGCGTACGACAGAGTAACACTGAAGCTTTCTTT	CASSVRQSNTEAFF	-	TRBV9	TRBJ1-1	-
TGTGCCATCAGTGAGAGAGCTTCTAACTATGGCTACACCTTC	CAISERASNYGYTF	few	TRBV10-3	TRBJ1-2	-
TGCGCCAGCAGCCTTCTCGGGACAAACGACAACAATGAGCAGTTCTTC	CASSLLGTNDNNEQFF	-	TRBV5-1	TRBJ2-1	-
TGCGCCACCAAGGACAGCTATGGCTACACCTTC	CATKDSYGYTF	-	TRBV5-1	TRBJ1-2	-
TGCGCCAGCAGCCTGTCTGCGGGGATGGGGGGAAACACCATATATTTT	CASSLSAGMGGNTIYF	-	TRBV5-1	TRBJ1-3	-
TGTGCCATCAGTGTGGGGACTAGCGGGGGAGAGACCCAGTACTTC	CAISVGTSGGETQYF	few	TRBV10-3	TRBJ2-5	TRBD2
TGTGCCTGGAGTGTCGTACTAGGAGAGACCCAGTACTTC	CAWSVVLGETQYF	-	TRBV30	TRBJ2-5	-
TGTGCCAGCAGCCAAGAGATGACTAGCGGGAACAATGAGCAGTTCTTC	CASSQEMTSGNNEQFF	-	TRBV4-2	TRBJ2-1	TRBD2
TGTGCCAGCAGCCCCACCGGGACTAGCTCCCACGAGCAGTACTTC	CASSPTGTSSHEQYF	-	TRBV11-3	TRBJ2-7	TRBD2
TGCGCCAGCAGTGAGATTTCAGGGGCCGACACCGGGGAGCTGTTTTTT	CASSEISGADTGELFF	-	TRBV10-1	TRBJ2-2	-
TGCGCCAGCAGCCCTCAACCGGGACTAGAGCAAGAGACCCAGTACTTC	CASSPQPGLEQETQYF	-	TRBV5-1	TRBJ2-5	TRBD2